This T cell receptor beta chain is drawn from a study of blood T cell repertoires in COVID-19. Trimming took 6 bases from V and 5 from J, leaving 16 bases between them. The CDR3 is 15 amino acids. CDR1 is MDHEN and CDR2 is SYDVKM in the germline V gene. Assay: immunoSEQ multiplex PCR; the TCRdb copy retains only in-frame clones and omits some. The sample has about 300,000 clones; 85% to 90% are singletons. The sequencing input was PBMCs or T cells enriched from blood (not recorded which). The clonotype comes from a young woman who had recovered from COVID-19. The chain carries TRBV28 and TRBJ2-2, with D maybe TRBD2 (6 bases). The CDR3: CASSQPGRGTGELFF. The CDR3 DNA reads TGTGCCAGCAGCCAACCGGGACGGGGGACCGGGGAGCTGTTTTTT. The full variable domain, its missing parts supplied by reference TRBV28 and TRBJ2-2, is DVKVTQSSRYLVKRTGEKVFLECVQDMDHENMFWYRQDPGLGLRLIYFSYDVKMKEKGDIPEGYSVSREKKERFSLILESASTNQTSMYLCASSQPGRGTGELFFGEGSRLTVL.